This T cell receptor (beta chain) is drawn from a study of radiation and T cells in renal cell carcinoma. Time point described: blood 2 weeks post-SBRT. The treatment here: 15 Gy SBRT to primary tumor, nephrectomy 4 weeks later. Clear cell pathology was present in this patient's renal cell carcinoma. Generated by immunoSEQ multiplex PCR, the TCRdb table keeps only in-frame clones and is missing some. This sample has roughly 78,000 clones; roughly 82% occur once, and the top ten carry 5.8%. The CDR3 spans 15 residues. The V end was cut by 0 bases, the J end by 4 bases, with 12 bases between. CDR1 is SEHNR and CDR2 is FQNEAQ in the germline V gene (reference sequence).

The V call is TRBV7-9, the J call TRBJ2-5; D unclear. Specimen: blood, collected from a patient whose treatment included radiotherapy and nephrectomy. This clonotype originated in a man in his sixties with renal cell carcinoma. CDR3 nucleotide sequence: TGTGCCAGCAGCTTAGCTAATAACCCCCTAGAGACCCAGTACTTC. Translation: CASSLANNPLETQYF.